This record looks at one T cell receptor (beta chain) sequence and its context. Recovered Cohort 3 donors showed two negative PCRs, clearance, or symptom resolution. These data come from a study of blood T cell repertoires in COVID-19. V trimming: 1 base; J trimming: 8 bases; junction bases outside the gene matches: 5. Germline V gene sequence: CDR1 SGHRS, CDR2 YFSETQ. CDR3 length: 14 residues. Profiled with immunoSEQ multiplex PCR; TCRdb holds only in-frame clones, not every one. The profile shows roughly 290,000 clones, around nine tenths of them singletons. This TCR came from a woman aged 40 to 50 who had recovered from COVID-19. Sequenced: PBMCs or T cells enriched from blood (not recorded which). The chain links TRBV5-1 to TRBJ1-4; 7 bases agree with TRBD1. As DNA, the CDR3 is TGCGCCAGCAGCTTGTACAGGGGAGAAGAAAAACTGTTTTTT. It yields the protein CASSLYRGEEKLFF.